Presented here are 8 T cell receptor beta chains from one specimen sequenced in a study of T cells in Graves' hyperthyroidism and ophthalmopathy. From RNA transcripts, TCR beta CDR3 regions were amplified. Researchers ran a first-round RT-PCR on the TCR CDR3 using the HTBI primer set. In TCRdb, the multiplex PCR reads were re-called with MiXCR into one record per CDR3 protein. The data show a few hundred thousand distinct CDR3 sequences, 12% to 15% seen once. Source material: blood. The receptor set was obtained from a woman aged 60-70 years with Graves' ophthalmopathy.

This clonotype was seen ten or more times. The chain combines TRBV3-1 with TRBJ1-2; D not certain. Trimming removed 5 bases at V and 8 bases at J, with 9 bases between. CDR3 length: 11 residues. Germline V gene data show CDR1 as LGHDT and CDR2 as YNNKEL (reference sequence). CDR3 protein: CASSSLEGYTF. In DNA, the CDR3 is TGTGCCAGCAGCTCCCTGGAAGGCTACACCTTC. Variable domain in full (rest from reference TRBV3-1 and TRBJ1-2): DTAVSQTPKYLVTQMGNDKSIKCEQNLGHDTMYWYKQDSKKFLKIMFSYNNKELIINETVPNRFSPKSPDKAHLNLHINSLELGDSAVYFCASSSLEGYTFGSGTRLTVV.

This clonotype appeared a few times. The J gene is TRBJ1-2, the V gene TRBV5-5, with 9 positions matching TRBD1. The germline V gene encodes CDR1 SGHKS and CDR2 YYEKEE (reference sequence). Trimming took 1 base from V and 8 from J; bases not matched to a gene: 12. This CDR3 is 16 amino acids long. CDR3 in amino acids: CASSLYERTGVGGYTF. The DNA of the CDR3 is TGTGCCAGCAGCTTGTATGAGCGGACAGGGGTGGGGGGCTACACCTTC.

This clonotype was seen a handful of times. One end of the junction is discordant with germline, which a read error may explain. The gene calls are TRBV10-3 and TRBJ1-1, with D possibly TRBD1 on 6 matching bases. Germline lookup yields CDR1 ENHRY and CDR2 SYGVKD. This CDR3 spans 15 amino acids. In DNA form, the CDR3 reads TGTGCCGTCAGCCTCTCACAGGGAGGGTCAGTGCGAGCTTTCTTT. Encoded protein: CAVSLSQGGSVRAFF.

This clonotype was seen more than once but under ten times. The chain has TRBV2 and TRBJ1-2, with a weak D call TRBD1 (5 bases). Trimming shortened V by 6 bases and J by 8 bases, and 13 bases separated the two germline ends. CDR3 size: 12 residues. CDR1 SNHLY and CDR2 FYNNEI come from the germline V gene. The CDR3 protein is CASRGTGGGYTF. For the CDR3, the DNA is TGTGCCAGCAGGGGGACGGGAGGAGGCTACACCTTC.

Many counts were recorded for this clonotype. The gene calls are TRBV30 and TRBJ1-5; D may be TRBD1 (6 bases). Germline V gene sequence: CDR1 GTSNPN, CDR2 SVGIG (reference sequence). The V gene lost 6 bases and the J gene lost 6 bases, with 21 bases spanning the gap. The CDR3 sequence is 15 residues long. CDR3 coding DNA: TGTGCCTGTACAGCCGGGACATCGGGCACTCAGCCCCAGCATTTT. Translation gives CACTAGTSGTQPQHF.

CDR3 in DNA: TGTGCCAGCAGCTTAGCGTGGGGTAGCGACGAGCAGTACTTC. Translated, it gives CASSLAWGSDEQYF. The gene calls are TRBV7-2 and TRBJ2-7, with a weak D call TRBD2 (5 bases). The CDR3 covers 14 residues. Trimming pared 0 bases from V and 5 bases from J, leaving 11 bases between. Germline V gene lookup returns CDR1 SGHTA and CDR2 FQGNSA. Complete variable domain (other parts from reference TRBV7-2 and TRBJ2-7): GAGVSQSPSNKVTEKGKDVELRCDPISGHTALYWYRQSLGQGLEFLIYFQGNSAPDKSGLPSDRFSAERTGGSVSTLTIQRTQQEDSAVYLCASSLAWGSDEQYFGPGTRLTVT.

The chain has TRBV7-2 and TRBJ1-3; 8 nucleotides match TRBD1. The CDR3 consists of 17 residues. V trimming: 5 bases; J trimming: 4 bases; junction bases outside the gene matches: 13. Germline assignment: CDR1 SGHTA and CDR2 FQGNSA. CDR3 sequence: CASSPGQGMRGGNTIYF. The CDR3 region has the DNA TGTGCCAGCAGCCCTGGACAGGGAATGAGAGGAGGAAACACCATATATTTT.

Many counts were recorded for this clonotype. This chain links TRBV7-6 with TRBJ2-1, with D perhaps TRBD1 (6 bases). Germline V gene data show CDR1 as SGHVS and CDR2 as FNYEAQ. Trimming removed 2 bases from V and 7 bases from J, with 15 bases in between. This CDR3 has 15 residues. The CDR3 DNA is TGTGCCAGCAGCTTAAGTTCCCAGGGGCCGAATGAGCAGTTCTTC. Residues: CASSLSSQGPNEQFF.